This record covers a single T cell receptor (beta chain). Its specificity is not known. The entry originates in a study of CD8+ T cells in alopecia areata. Points from the study as a whole: Between patients, shared TCR sequences were less clear than in mice. This was possibly due in part to HLA diversity in the patient population. In lesional scalp, particularly from alopecia totalis/universalis, clonality was higher than in normal scalp. In scalp and blood, many expanded lesional clones persisted during tofacitinib.

Germline values: CDR1 SGHNT, CDR2 YENEEA. This CDR3 is built from 14 residues. V trimming: 4 bases; J trimming: 2 bases; junction bases outside the gene matches: 5. Treatment specified: oral pan-JAK inhibitor, 5-10 mg twice daily. Isolated RNA was reverse transcribed into cDNA used as the sequencing template. Generated by immunoSEQ multiplex PCR, the TCRdb table keeps only in-frame clones and is missing some. The table shows 200,000 to 250,000 clones, with over 60% occurring only once. The starting material was CD4+ T cells sorted from blood, obtained at week 4, from a patient treated with tofacitinib. This sequence was found in a human donor with alopecia areata. V is TRBV11-3 and J is TRBJ2-7; TRBD1 agrees at 7 bases. CDR3: CASSSRTGPYEQYF. The CDR3 DNA is TGTGCCAGCAGCTCCCGGACAGGCCCCTACGAGCAGTACTTC.